The 30 T cell receptor beta chains below were found in one sample sequenced in a study of shared T cell receptors in the human thymus. Clones were read by immunoSEQ multiplex PCR, and TCRdb kept only the in-frame ones, dropping some. This table has hundreds of thousands of clones, approximately 90% appearing once. The same sample was also used in a study of human thymus T cells.

The sample comprised thymocytes. The source is a boy in the first two years of life with a congenital heart defect.

J is TRBJ2-7 and V is TRBV28, with a possible D match to TRBD2 (6 bases). The CDR3 covers 14 residues. Trimming removed 3 bases from V and 2 bases from J, with 11 bases in between. Looked up from germline, CDR1 is MDHEN and CDR2 is SYDVKM. CDR3 in amino acids: CASSFGDFTYEQYF. The CDR3 DNA reads as TGTGCCAGCAGTTTTGGGGACTTTACCTACGAGCAGTACTTC.

The chain recombines TRBV4-3 with TRBJ2-3; D not certain. CDR1 and CDR2 from the germline V gene are LGHNA and YSLEER. V was pared by 0 bases and J by 1 base, with 17 bases between. This CDR3 contains 18 residues. The CDR3 region has the DNA TGCGCCAGCAGCCAAGAAGAGACTGCCCCTACTGGCACAGATACGCAGTATTTT. This codes for CASSQEETAPTGTDTQYF.

V usage is TRBV9 and J usage is TRBJ1-2; maybe TRBD1 (5 bases). This CDR3 is built from 15 residues. V was clipped by 0 bases and J by 2 bases, with 11 bases between them. Germline loops: CDR1 SGDLS, CDR2 YYNGEE. The CDR3 reads CASSVGYRGNYGYTF. The CDR3 DNA reads as TGTGCCAGCAGCGTAGGATATAGGGGCAACTATGGCTACACCTTC.

The chain recombines TRBV4-3 with TRBJ2-7; 9 nucleotides match TRBD2. CDR3 length equals 17 residues. Germline lookup yields CDR1 LGHNA and CDR2 YSLEER. V gave up 3 bases and J gave up 1 base; unmatched junction bases: 10. CDR3 DNA sequence: TGCGCCAGCAGCCACCGTCCTCTAGCGGGACTTTCCTACGAGCAGTACTTC. It translates to CASSHRPLAGLSYEQYF.

This chain links TRBV30 with TRBJ2-1; 7 nucleotides line up with TRBD2. With 5 bases clipped from V and 7 bases from J, the junction kept 14 bases outside the gene matches. Per germline, CDR1 GTSNPN and CDR2 SVGIG (reference sequence). This CDR3 comprises 15 residues. CDR3 amino acids: CAWLNRTRRGNEQFF. The CDR3 DNA reads as TGTGCCTGGCTAAACAGGACTAGACGCGGAAATGAGCAGTTCTTC.

The CDR3 DNA sequence: TGTGCCATCAGTGAGTCCTCGGGACTAGCGCCAAACACCGGGGAGCTGTTTTTT. Its translation is CAISESSGLAPNTGELFF. The chain employs TRBV10-3 and TRBJ2-2; the match to TRBD2 covers 10 bases. J lost 2 bases, V lost 0 bases, and 6 bases had no gene match. CDR1 is ENHRY, CDR2 SYGVKD, per germline. This CDR3 has 18 amino acids.

CDR3: CASSQDGRTPTPKYNSPLHF. The CDR3, as DNA: TGTGCCAGCAGCCAAGATGGTAGGACACCGACACCGAAATATAATTCACCCCTCCACTTT. The chain uses TRBV4-2 and TRBJ1-6; a weak D match, TRBD1 (5 bases). In germline, CDR1 is LGHNA, CDR2 YNFKEQ. Trimming stripped 0 bases from V and 4 bases from J, with 22 bases between. The CDR3 consists of 20 residues.

The CDR3 protein is CASSLGPSGSGNLQETQYF. CDR3 bases: TGCGCCAGCAGCTTGGGGCCTAGCGGGAGCGGGAACCTACAAGAGACCCAGTACTTC. The rearrangement uses TRBV5-1 and TRBJ2-5; 10 bases match TRBD2. Germline CDR1 is SGHRS and CDR2 is YFSETQ. V lost 0 bases, J lost 2 bases, and 13 bases stayed unmatched. CDR3 length: 19 amino acids.

The J gene is TRBJ2-5, the V gene TRBV6-5; D possibly corresponds to TRBD2 (5 bases). Trimming took off 0 bases at V and 2 bases at J, with 13 bases between the two ends. The length of the CDR3 is 16 residues. CDR1 is MNHEY, CDR2 SVGAGI, per germline. For the CDR3, the DNA is TGTGCCAGCAGTTACTCTGCTAGCTGGCGACAAGAGACCCAGTACTTC. Residues: CASSYSASWRQETQYF.

The chain has TRBV2 and TRBJ2-3; the match to TRBD2 covers 9 bases. Trimming removed 6 bases from V and 0 bases from J; junction bases left unmatched: 4. CDR3 length: 15 residues. The germline CDR1 and CDR2 sequences are SNHLY and FYNNEI. CDR3 in amino acids: CASSLAGQSTDTQYF. The CDR3 DNA sequence: TGTGCCAGCAGCCTAGCGGGGCAGAGCACAGATACGCAGTATTTT. The whole variable domain, filled in from reference TRBV2 and TRBJ2-3, reads EPEVTQTPSHQVTQMGQEVILRCVPISNHLYFYWYRQILGQKVEFLVSFYNNEISEKSEIFDDQFSVERPDGSNFTLKIRSTKLEDSAMYFCASSLAGQSTDTQYFGPGTRLTVL.

A single count supports this clone. V is TRBV9 and J is TRBJ2-1; 10 bases fit TRBD2. Germline CDR1 SGDLS, CDR2 YYNGEE. V gave up 0 bases and J gave up 4 bases; unmatched junction bases: 4. The CDR3 length is 16 residues. CDR3 loop: CASSVGGTSVYNEQFF. The CDR3 region has the DNA TGTGCCAGCAGCGTAGGTGGGACTAGCGTTTACAATGAGCAGTTCTTC.

The chain has TRBV7-2 and TRBJ2-7; weak D call: TRBD2 (5 bases). V lost 5 bases and J 6 bases, leaving 17 bases between the germline ends. The CDR3 length is 14 residues. Germline CDR1 reads SGHTA; CDR2 reads FQGNSA. CDR3 DNA sequence: TGTGCCAGCAGCCCGAGGAACAGCGGAGGCGAGCAGTACTTC. The encoded protein is CASSPRNSGGEQYF.

The chain carries TRBV25-1 and TRBJ2-1, with TRBD1 identical over 7 bases. The V gene end was trimmed by 4 bases and the J gene end by 2 bases; junction bases not matched to a gene: 5. Germline V gene sequence: CDR1 MGHDK, CDR2 SYGVNS. CDR3 length: 15 amino acids. The CDR3 DNA is TGTGCCAGCAGTGTTGACAGGGCTACCTACAATGAGCAGTTCTTC. Residues: CASSVDRATYNEQFF.

This sequence joins TRBV12-5 and TRBJ2-2; D is ambiguous. The CDR3 loop spans 14 amino acids. From germline, CDR1 is LGHNT and CDR2 FRNRAP. V was pared by 1 base and J by 5 bases, with 8 bases between. The chain's CDR3 is CASGLGLETGELFF. The CDR3 region has the DNA TGTGCTAGTGGTTTGGGCCTGGAGACCGGGGAGCTGTTTTTT.

The chain recombines TRBV11-3 with TRBJ2-1, with 15 bases identical to TRBD2. V gave up 3 bases and J gave up 10 bases; unmatched junction bases: 7. The CDR3 has 16 residues. Germline CDR1 SGHNT, CDR2 YENEEA. The CDR3 nucleotides read TGTGCCAGCAGCTTTGGGGGACTAGCGGGAGGTAACGAGCAGTTCTTC. This sequence encodes CASSFGGLAGGNEQFF.

The chain joins TRBV7-3 to TRBJ2-3, with TRBD1 identical over 9 bases. The germline V gene encodes CDR1 SGHTA and CDR2 FQGTGA. The CDR3 runs 14 residues. V gave up 2 bases and J gave up 4 bases; unmatched junction bases: 1. As DNA, the CDR3 is TGTGCCAGCAGCTTAGACAGGGGGGCAGATACGCAGTATTTT. Encoded protein: CASSLDRGADTQYF.

This clone appeared a single time. V gene TRBV15 combines with J gene TRBJ2-5, with D perhaps matching TRBD1 (5 bases). This CDR3 has 13 residues. With 1 base removed from V and 5 bases from J, the gap between germline ends came to 8 bases. Germline V gene lookup returns CDR1 LNHNV and CDR2 YYDKDF (reference sequence). This chain's CDR3 is CATSRGGWETQYF. The DNA for the CDR3 is TGTGCCACCAGCAGAGGGGGCTGGGAGACCCAGTACTTC.

This clone has more than one count but fewer than ten. The CDR3 reads CASSFQSGISYNEQFF. The CDR3 region has the DNA TGTGCCAGCAGTTTCCAGAGCGGGATCTCCTACAATGAGCAGTTCTTC. This chain uses TRBV27 with TRBJ2-1; TRBD2 agrees at 7 bases. In germline, CDR1 is MNHEY, CDR2 SMNVEV (reference sequence). The J segment lost 0 bases and the V segment lost 3 bases, leaving 5 bases of the junction unmatched. The CDR3 contains 16 residues.

V is TRBV7-2 and J is TRBJ2-4; 11 bases align to TRBD2. After removal of 5 bases from V and 8 bases from J, the junction contained 11 bases not matched to a gene. Germline CDR1 reads SGHTA; CDR2 reads FQGNSA. The CDR3 spans 16 residues. The chain's CDR3 is CASSTPTSGTEYIQYF. The CDR3 DNA sequence: TGTGCCAGCAGCACCCCGACTAGCGGGACAGAATACATTCAGTACTTC.

CDR3: CASSTGQSSYEQYF. DNA of the CDR3: TGTGCCAGCAGTACAGGACAGTCCAGCTACGAGCAGTACTTC. The V call is TRBV27, the J call TRBJ2-7; TRBD1 might be the D (6 bases). Trimming pared 5 bases from V and 3 bases from J, leaving 14 bases between. The CDR3 covers 14 residues. Germline CDR1 MNHEY, CDR2 SMNVEV (reference sequence).

Only one count was recorded for this clone. The chain employs TRBV5-1 and TRBJ2-3, with TRBD2 matching over 10 bases. With 5 bases clipped from V and 1 base from J, the junction kept 4 bases outside the gene matches. CDR1 is SGHRS, CDR2 YFSETQ, per germline. The CDR3 sequence is 15 residues long. The CDR3 reads CASRSLAGCTDTQYF. In nucleotides, the CDR3 is TGCGCCAGCAGGTCACTAGCGGGGTGCACAGATACGCAGTATTTT. Together with reference TRBV5-1 and TRBJ2-3, the CDR3 gives the full variable domain: KAGVTQTPRYLIKTRGQQVTLSCSPISGHRSVSWYQQTPGQGLQFLFEYFSETQRNKGNFPGRFSGRQFSNSRSEMNVSTLELGDSALYLCASRSLAGCTDTQYFGPGTRLTVL.

The chain couples TRBV27 to TRBJ2-7, with D perhaps matching TRBD1 (7 bases). V gave up 3 bases and J gave up 6 bases, with 18 bases separating them. The CDR3 consists of 15 residues. Germline V gene lookup returns CDR1 MNHEY and CDR2 SMNVEV (reference sequence). The CDR3 spells CASSFSAEGAGEQYF. CDR3 sequence (DNA): TGTGCCAGCAGTTTCTCGGCGGAGGGGGCAGGCGAGCAGTACTTC.

The V and J genes are TRBV4-2 and TRBJ2-1; TRBD2 is a possible D gene (6 bases). Between the trimmed V and J ends, which lost 0 bases and 9 bases, there was a span of 15 bases. The length of the CDR3 is 15 residues. CDR1 and CDR2 (germline): LGHNA, YNFKEQ. The DNA of the CDR3 is TGTGCCAGCAGCCAAGATACGGGGGAGAAACGTGAGCAGTTCTTC. Amino acid sequence: CASSQDTGEKREQFF.

This chain joins TRBV5-6 and TRBJ2-3; 7 bases line up with TRBD1. CDR1 SGHDT and CDR2 YYEEEE come from the germline V gene. CDR3 size: 15 residues. Trimming at V came to 2 bases and at J to 1 base, leaving 4 bases not matched to a gene. The CDR3 is CASSFRTGGTDTQYF. The CDR3 DNA sequence: TGTGCCAGCAGCTTCCGGACAGGAGGCACAGATACGCAGTATTTT.

CDR3 DNA sequence: TGTGCCAGCAGGGGCACGGACAGGGGAGATCGCAATCAGCCCCAGCATTTT. Protein: CASRGTDRGDRNQPQHF. The rearrangement links TRBV27 to TRBJ1-5, with 9 bases matching TRBD1. Looked up from germline, CDR1 is MNHEY and CDR2 is SMNVEV (reference sequence). V lost 6 bases, J lost 2 bases, and 11 bases stayed unmatched. There are 17 residues in the CDR3.

The chain has TRBV6-5 and TRBJ2-1; TRBD2 matches at 10 bases. Germline V gene data show CDR1 as MNHEY and CDR2 as SVGAGI. The CDR3 spans 15 residues. Trimming cost V 10 bases and J 6 bases; bases outside gene matches: 12. CDR3 sequence (DNA): TGTGCCACCCTCTCTCGACTAGCGGGCTCCAATGAGCAGTTCTTC. Its translation: CATLSRLAGSNEQFF.

The chain uses TRBV5-1 and TRBJ2-1; D might be TRBD1 (6 bases). This CDR3 has 16 residues. Germline-derived CDR1 and CDR2 are SGHRS and YFSETQ. V shed 4 bases and J shed 3 bases, with 17 bases lying between them. The CDR3 sequence: CASSPSKGVDYNEQFF. The CDR3 DNA reads as TGCGCCAGCAGCCCATCTAAGGGGGTAGACTACAATGAGCAGTTCTTC.

The chain joins TRBV7-3 to TRBJ2-1, with D possibly being TRBD2 (5 bases). There are 13 residues in the CDR3. V was trimmed by 2 bases and J by 4 bases, leaving 6 bases between them. Looked up from germline, CDR1 is SGHTA and CDR2 is FQGTGA. The CDR3 nucleotides are TGTGCCAGCAGCTTAGGACTTTACAATGAGCAGTTCTTC. It is translated as CASSLGLYNEQFF.

This clone was recorded a few times. CDR3 sequence reads: CASRPGTGGPDTQYF. The CDR3 region has the DNA TGTGCCAGCAGACCCGGGACAGGGGGCCCAGATACGCAGTATTTT. The chain uses TRBV28 and TRBJ2-3; TRBD1 matches 12 bases. Losses at the gene ends were 6 bases for V and 4 bases for J; bases not matched to a gene: 5. Germline V gives CDR1 MDHEN, CDR2 SYDVKM. The CDR3 length is 15 residues. Drawing the rest from reference TRBV28 and TRBJ2-3, the complete variable domain is DVKVTQSSRYLVKRTGEKVFLECVQDMDHENMFWYRQDPGLGLRLIYFSYDVKMKEKGDIPEGYSVSREKKERFSLILESASTNQTSMYLCASRPGTGGPDTQYFGPGTRLTVL.

The chain uses TRBV4-1 and TRBJ2-5, with a possible D match to TRBD2 (6 bases). This CDR3 is 18 amino acids long. Trimming stripped 1 base from V and 4 bases from J, with 22 bases between. Germline assignment: CDR1 MGHRA and CDR2 YSYEKL. The CDR3 nucleotides read TGCGCCAGCAGCCAAGGGATGACCGGGACTTCTACTTCAGAGACCCAGTACTTC. Amino acid sequence: CASSQGMTGTSTSETQYF.